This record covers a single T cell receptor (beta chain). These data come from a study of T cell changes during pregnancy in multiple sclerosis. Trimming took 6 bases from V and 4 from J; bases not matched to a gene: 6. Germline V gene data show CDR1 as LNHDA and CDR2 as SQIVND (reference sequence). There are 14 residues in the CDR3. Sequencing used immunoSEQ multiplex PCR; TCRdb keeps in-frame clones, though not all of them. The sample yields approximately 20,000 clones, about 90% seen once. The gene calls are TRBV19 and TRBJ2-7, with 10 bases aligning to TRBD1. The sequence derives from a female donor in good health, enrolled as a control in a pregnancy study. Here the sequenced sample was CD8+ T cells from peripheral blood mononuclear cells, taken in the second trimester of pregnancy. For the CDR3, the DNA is TGTGCCAGTAGCTACGGGACAGGGGATTACGAGCAGTACTTC. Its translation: CASSYGTGDYEQYF.